This TCR beta chain is drawn from a study of T cells after posttransplantation cyclophosphamide. Controls had myeloablative marrow grafts with methotrexate and calcineurin inhibitor, sampled at 1 year. This CDR3 region has 17 residues. The J segment lost 2 bases and the V segment lost 7 bases, leaving 13 bases of the junction unmatched. The germline gives CDR1 SNHLY, CDR2 FYNNEI. Method: immunoSEQ multiplex PCR; TCRdb's copy keeps in-frame clones and lacks some. The table shows roughly 16,000 clones, with around 85% occurring only once. V gene TRBV2 combines with J gene TRBJ2-1, with 8 bases identical to TRBD2. The TCR was taken from a female patient under 30 who received an allogeneic stem cell transplant from an unrelated donor, was CMV-positive, and had acute and chronic GVHD. The graft donor may have contributed some T cells. The sample consisted of PBMCs, taken after allogeneic stem cell transplant with calcineurin inhibitor and methotrexate. Written as DNA, the CDR3 is TGTGCCAGCACGGGGGAGGGGAGCGGGGGACCCTACAATGAGCAGTTCTTC. This gives the protein CASTGEGSGGPYNEQFF.